This record looks at one T cell receptor (beta chain) sequence and its context. Its specificity is unknown. The sample comes from a study of T cells in Graves' hyperthyroidism and ophthalmopathy. Study summary: Staff took peripheral blood when the initial diagnosis was made, before any treatment began.

Study results and limitations: Most thyroid-expanded clonotypes above 0.001 were also found in blood.

The investigators amplified TCR beta CDR3 regions from RNA transcripts. The HTBI set primed first-round TCR CDR3 RT-PCR. MiXCR, applied by TCRdb to the multiplex PCR reads, yields one record per CDR3 protein. The table has hundreds of thousands of distinct CDR3 sequences, approximately 20% seen once. The CDR3 has 14 residues. Germline trimming cut 5 bases from V and 5 bases from J; bases unmatched to any gene: 7. The germline CDR1 and CDR2 sequences are LNHDA and SQIVND (reference sequence). Uncontrolled infection, other autoimmune disease, pregnancy or lactation barred patients from enrollment. The rearrangement uses TRBV19 and TRBJ1-1; 8 positions match TRBD1. Material for sequencing was blood. The sequence was collected from a man aged 35 to 55 with Graves' ophthalmopathy. The CDR3 reads CASSARTGWTEAFF. DNA of the CDR3: TGTGCCAGTAGTGCCCGGACAGGGTGGACTGAAGCTTTCTTT.